This TCR beta chain originates from a study of T cell responses to AZD1222 COVID-19 vaccine. At the level of the study: Recipients boosted at about 4 weeks or about 12 weeks are pooled.

Clones were sequenced by immunoSEQ multiplex PCR, and TCRdb holds only the in-frame ones, with some missing. Of 85,000 to 120,000 clones in the sample, around 83% were seen once. This clone was counted between two and nine times. This specimen was peripheral blood, taken on day 0 of AZD1222 vaccination. The TCR sequence derives from an adult in good health.

Here the CDR3 reads CASSPFPRQGHNEQFF. The DNA for the CDR3 is TGTGCCAGCAGCCCATTTCCGAGACAGGGACACAATGAGCAGTTCTTC. V and J are TRBV7-9 and TRBJ2-1; 7 bases are a match to TRBD1. The V segment lost 5 bases and the J segment 5 bases; nucleotides outside the gene matches: 12. Germline CDR1 is SEHNR and CDR2 is FQNEAQ (reference sequence). CDR3 length equals 16 residues.